These T cell receptor beta chains were read from a single sample in a study of blood T cell repertoires in COVID-19. Repertoires were generated with immunoSEQ multiplex PCR, while TCRdb's copy carries only in-frame clones and drops some. The sample has about 160,000 clones, around 84% seen once; the top ten hold about 3.3%. Sequenced: peripheral blood. These receptors were taken from a human donor with acute or convalescent COVID-19. The donor label of this sample is uncertain. Each CDR3 is given with its conserved first and last residue. The order of the fields is D gene, J gene, clone size, V gene, CDR3 DNA, CDR3 protein. The D gene is left open where the match is weak. Some rows have no size entry. The others give once, few or many, or a class for an expanded clone.

D: -; J: TRBJ1-6; size: once; V: TRBV3-1/TRBV3-2; DNA: TGTGCCAGCAGCTTCCCCAGGGGAAATTCACCCCTCCACTTT; CDR3: CASSFPRGNSPLHF
D: -; J: TRBJ1-2; size: few; V: TRBV20-1; DNA: TGCAGTGCTAGTCGGGTTCAGGGGCAGAAGTACGGCTACACCTTC; CDR3: CSASRVQGQKYGYTF
D: TRBD1; J: TRBJ1-4; size: few; V: TRBV30; DNA: TGTGCCTGGGACCGGGACAGGCGGAATGAAAAACTGTTTTTT; CDR3: CAWDRDRRNEKLFF
D: -; J: TRBJ2-5; size: -; V: TRBV14; DNA: TGTGCCAGCAGCCAAGCAGGTGAAAATCTTAAAGAGACCCAGTACTTC; CDR3: CASSQAGENLKETQYF
D: TRBD1; J: TRBJ1-2; size: -; V: TRBV5-4; DNA: TGTGCCAGCAGCCCGGGACAGGGGGCGCGGTCCAACTATGGCTACACCTTC; CDR3: CASSPGQGARSNYGYTF
D: -; J: TRBJ1-6; size: -; V: TRBV4-1; DNA: TGCGCCAGCAGCCAAGAGGGGCTAGTAGCTACAGGTTCACCCCTCCACTTT; CDR3: CASSQEGLVATGSPLHF
D: TRBD1; J: TRBJ1-6; size: -; V: TRBV30; DNA: TGTGCCTGGAGTCCGCGGGCAGGGGGTTATTCACCCCTCCACTTT; CDR3: CAWSPRAGGYSPLHF
D: TRBD2; J: TRBJ2-7; size: -; V: TRBV18; DNA: TGTGCCAGCTCTCCGACGGGAGGAGCTACGGAGGAGCAGTACTTC; CDR3: CASSPTGGATEEQYF
D: TRBD1; J: TRBJ1-5; size: -; V: TRBV6-2/TRBV6-3; DNA: TGTGCCAGCAGCCGCCAGGGACAGCGTAGCAATCAGCCCCAGCATTTT; CDR3: CASSRQGQRSNQPQHF
D: TRBD2; J: TRBJ2-3; size: -; V: TRBV7-2; DNA: TGTGCCAGCAGCTGGGACTACTCTAGCACAGATACGCAGTATTTT; CDR3: CASSWDYSSTDTQYF
D: TRBD1; J: TRBJ1-2; size: -; V: TRBV9; DNA: TGTGCCAGCAGCGGGACAGCCAGGGGGGCTAACTATGGCTACACCTTC; CDR3: CASSGTARGANYGYTF
D: -; J: TRBJ1-1; size: once; V: TRBV30; DNA: TGTGCCTGGACACTGTCCAGGGTTAAGAACACTGAAGCTTTCTTT; CDR3: CAWTLSRVKNTEAFF
D: -; J: TRBJ2-7; size: -; V: TRBV6-2/TRBV6-3; DNA: TGTGCCAGCAGTCTCCCCGTGGTAGCGGTACACGAGCAGTACTTC; CDR3: CASSLPVVAVHEQYF
D: -; J: TRBJ2-5; size: -; V: TRBV5-1; DNA: TGCGCCAGCAGTACAGGATCACAAGAGACCCAGTACTTC; CDR3: CASSTGSQETQYF
D: TRBD1; J: TRBJ2-7; size: -; V: TRBV2; DNA: TGTGCCAGCATCCAGAACAGGGGGCGCGACGAGCAGTACTTC; CDR3: CASIQNRGRDEQYF
D: -; J: TRBJ1-1; size: -; V: TRBV6-5; DNA: TGTGCCAGCAGTTACTCAACGACCAAAGCGGCTTTCTTT; CDR3: CASSYSTTKAAFF
D: TRBD1; J: TRBJ2-7; size: -; V: TRBV19; DNA: TGTGCCAGTAGCGCGACAGGGTGGAACTACGAGCAGTACTTC; CDR3: CASSATGWNYEQYF
D: -; J: TRBJ1-1; size: -; V: TRBV7-3; DNA: TGTGCCAGCAGCTTGGGTAGCAGGGCTGAAGCTTTCTTT; CDR3: CASSLGSRAEAFF
D: -; J: TRBJ1-1; size: -; V: TRBV27; DNA: TGTGCCAGCAGCCCCCGGGGTCCTTCTAGCACTGAAGCTTTCTTT; CDR3: CASSPRGPSSTEAFF
D: TRBD1; J: TRBJ1-1; size: -; V: TRBV30; DNA: TGTGCCTGGACCCGACAGGGCCGAGCTTTCTTT; CDR3: CAWTRQGRAFF
D: -; J: TRBJ1-6; size: few; V: TRBV18; DNA: TGTGCCAGCTCACTCCGGACAGCTAATTCACCCCTCCACTTT; CDR3: CASSLRTANSPLHF
D: -; J: TRBJ1-2; size: -; V: TRBV27; DNA: TGTGCCAGCAGTTTATCGCACCCCGGGAACTATGGCTACACCTTC; CDR3: CASSLSHPGNYGYTF
D: TRBD1; J: TRBJ1-4; size: -; V: TRBV15; DNA: TGTGCCACCAGCAGAGAACAGGGGATTAATGAAAAACTGTTTTTT; CDR3: CATSREQGINEKLFF
D: -; J: TRBJ1-3; size: -; V: TRBV2; DNA: TGTGCCAGCAAACCGGGAATCTCAAACACCATATATTTT; CDR3: CASKPGISNTIYF
D: -; J: TRBJ1-2; size: -; V: TRBV7-9; DNA: TGTGCCAGCAGCTTAGTATCAGGGCAGGAGTATGGCTACACCTTC; CDR3: CASSLVSGQEYGYTF
D: TRBD1; J: TRBJ1-4; size: -; V: TRBV5-6; DNA: TGTGCCAGCAGCACTACAGGGGGGACTAATGAAAAACTGTTTTTT; CDR3: CASSTTGGTNEKLFF
D: TRBD1; J: TRBJ2-7; size: -; V: TRBV30; DNA: TGTGCCGGCTCACAGGGGGGCTACGAGCAGTACTTC; CDR3: CAGSQGGYEQYF
D: -; J: TRBJ1-1; size: -; V: TRBV7-8; DNA: TGTGCCAGCAGCTTAGGGACACGACTCACTGAAGCTTTCTTT; CDR3: CASSLGTRLTEAFF
D: TRBD1; J: TRBJ1-2; size: -; V: TRBV7-9; DNA: TGTGCCAGCAGCCTATTGGGACAGGAGCGGATCTATGGCTACACCTTC; CDR3: CASSLLGQERIYGYTF
D: -; J: TRBJ2-7; size: -; V: TRBV28; DNA: TGTGCCAGCACCCCCTCGGGGGGCCCGGCAAAGGAGCAGTACTTC; CDR3: CASTPSGGPAKEQYF